One and the same sample provided the 8 T cell receptor beta chains below, sequenced in a study of T cell responses to AZD1222 COVID-19 vaccine. The assay was immunoSEQ multiplex PCR, and TCRdb's table has in-frame clones only and misses some. The sample has roughly 170,000 clones, less than 95% seen once. Material: peripheral blood, obtained on day 0 of AZD1222 vaccination. All receptors derive from an adult in good health.

The genes are TRBV10-3 and TRBJ1-1; 7 nucleotides line up with TRBD1. CDR1 is ENHRY and CDR2 is SYGVKD in the germline V gene. The ends lost 6 bases at V and 1 base at J; junction bases unmatched: 2. The CDR3 has 13 amino acids. The CDR3 protein is CAIRGTANTEAFF. CDR3 coding DNA: TGTGCCATCAGGGGGACAGCGAACACTGAAGCTTTCTTT.

The V and J genes are TRBV10-3 and TRBJ1-4; D is uncertain. The CDR3 covers 13 residues. CDR1 is ENHRY, CDR2 SYGVKD, per germline. Trimming removed 3 bases from V and 0 bases from J, with 2 bases in between. CDR3 amino acids: CAISDTTNEKLFF. For the CDR3, the DNA is TGTGCCATCAGTGACACAACTAATGAAAAACTGTTTTTT.

The rearrangement joins TRBV9 to TRBJ1-5; 8 bases map to TRBD1. J lost 1 base, V lost 1 base, and 1 base had no gene match. CDR3 size: 15 residues. Germline V lookup: CDR1 SGDLS, CDR2 YYNGEE. The CDR3 region has the DNA TGTGCCAGCAGCGTACAGGGGGCCAGCAATCAGCCCCAGCATTTT. Its protein is CASSVQGASNQPQHF. The entire variable domain, with the rest obtained from reference TRBV9 and TRBJ1-5, is as follows: DSGVTQTPKHLITATGQRVTLRCSPRSGDLSVYWYQQSLDQGLQFLIQYYNGEERAKGNILERFSAQQFPDLHSELNLSSLELGDSALYFCASSVQGASNQPQHFGDGTRLSIL.

The chain recombines TRBV19 with TRBJ1-2, with 9 nucleotides matching TRBD1. The CDR3 consists of 15 residues. Germline V lookup: CDR1 LNHDA, CDR2 SQIVND (reference sequence). Trimming took 5 bases from V and 2 from J; bases not matched to a gene: 6. CDR3 protein: CASSPTGQGNYGYTF. DNA for the CDR3: TGTGCCAGTAGTCCTACGGGACAGGGAAACTATGGCTACACCTTC.

The rearrangement joins TRBV18 to TRBJ1-1, with 7 nucleotides matching TRBD1. CDR3 length: 15 residues. The V gene end was trimmed by 2 bases and the J gene end by 0 bases; junction bases not matched to a gene: 3. Germline-derived CDR1 and CDR2 are KGHSH and LQKENI. This CDR3 is CASSPGDRVNTEAFF. The CDR3 region has the DNA TGTGCCAGCTCACCAGGAGACAGGGTGAACACTGAAGCTTTCTTT.

The CDR3: CSAVRRGYTF. The CDR3 DNA follows: TGCAGTGCGGTTCGACGGGGCTACACCTTC. This rearrangement joins TRBV20-1 to TRBJ1-2; D remains unclear. Trimming pared 6 bases from V and 8 bases from J, leaving 10 bases between. Germline loops: CDR1 DFQATT, CDR2 SNEGSKA (reference sequence). This CDR3 has 10 amino acids.

This clone has only one observation. This sequence joins TRBV9 and TRBJ2-3, with D perhaps given as TRBD1 or TRBD2 (5 bases each). The germline V gene encodes CDR1 SGDLS and CDR2 YYNGEE. CDR3 length: 17 residues. Between the trimmed V and J ends, which lost 4 bases and 2 bases, there was a span of 20 bases. CDR3 region: CASSSPSGRESTDTQYF. In DNA form, the CDR3 reads TGTGCCAGCAGCTCCCCCTCGGGCAGGGAGTCCACAGATACGCAGTATTTT.

The chain links TRBV5-5 to TRBJ2-2, with 8 bases lining up with TRBD1. J was trimmed by 7 bases and V by 4 bases; bases with no gene match: 12. Germline-derived CDR1 and CDR2 are SGHKS and YYEKEE (reference sequence). CDR3 length: 16 amino acids. DNA of the CDR3: TGTGCCAGCAGCGCCTTGGCAGGGGGCGGAGGCGGGGAGCTGTTTTTT. Residues: CASSALAGGGGGELFF.